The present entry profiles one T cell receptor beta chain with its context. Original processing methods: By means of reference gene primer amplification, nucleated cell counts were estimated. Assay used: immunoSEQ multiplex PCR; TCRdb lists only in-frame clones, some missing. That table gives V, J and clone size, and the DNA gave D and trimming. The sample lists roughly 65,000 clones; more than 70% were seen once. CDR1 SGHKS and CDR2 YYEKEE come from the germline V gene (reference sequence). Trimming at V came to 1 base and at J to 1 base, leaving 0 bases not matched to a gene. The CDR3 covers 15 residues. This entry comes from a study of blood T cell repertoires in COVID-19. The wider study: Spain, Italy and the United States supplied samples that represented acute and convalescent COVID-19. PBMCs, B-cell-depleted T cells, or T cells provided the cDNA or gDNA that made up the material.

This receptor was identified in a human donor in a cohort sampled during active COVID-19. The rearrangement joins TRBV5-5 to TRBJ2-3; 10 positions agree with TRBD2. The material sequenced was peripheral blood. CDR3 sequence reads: CASSLSGRGTDTQYF. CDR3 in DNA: TGTGCCAGCAGCTTGAGCGGGAGGGGCACAGATACGCAGTATTTT.